This T cell receptor (beta chain) derives from a study of blood T cell repertoires in COVID-19. Study overall: Both acute and convalescent COVID-19 samples were obtained from the United States, Italy and Spain. PBMCs, B-cell-depleted T cells, or T cells provided the cDNA or gDNA that made up the material.

As originally analysed: Amplification with reference gene primers provided the estimates of nucleated cell counts. Repertoires were generated with immunoSEQ multiplex PCR, while TCRdb's copy carries only in-frame clones and drops some. D and trimming come from the DNA, and the V and J calls and clone size come from that table. The sample has over 350,000 clones; 85% to 90% are singletons. V was clipped by 3 bases and J by 5 bases; unmatched bases: 1. The CDR3 runs to 12 residues. Germline lookup yields CDR1 KGHSH and CDR2 LQKENI. The origin of this receptor is a woman in her 30s with acute or convalescent COVID-19. The chain employs TRBV18 and TRBJ2-7, with 7 nucleotides matching TRBD1. Sequencing was done on a sample of peripheral blood. This chain's CDR3 is CASSPTGHEQYF. In DNA form, the CDR3 reads TGTGCCAGCTCACCGACAGGGCACGAGCAGTACTTC.